The present TCR beta chain was sequenced within a study of T cell responses to AZD1222 COVID-19 vaccine. Study conclusions and caveats: Spike was spanned by vaccine-associated CD4 TCRs, with dominance at 160-218 and 743-854. Close to half of all spike-specific TCRs reportedly target regions of the variants that are unmutated. Most donors were white British, females outnumbered males, and clonal diversity was possibly underestimated. Recipients of two AZD1222 doses showed rising Spike-specific TCR breadth and depth.

Data came from immunoSEQ multiplex PCR; TCRdb stores just in-frame clones and leaves some out. The sample includes 120,000 or so clones, about 89% seen only once; the top ten take 8.5% to 14%. For this clone: Its antigen is undetermined.

The CDR3 runs to 15 residues. From germline, CDR1 is MGHRA and CDR2 YSYEKL. The V segment lost 3 bases and the J segment 4 bases; nucleotides outside the gene matches: 2. Sequences were derived from peripheral blood, sampled on day 0 of MenACWY control vaccination. The receptor was derived from an adult in good health. The V gene is TRBV4-1, the J gene TRBJ2-1; 11 bases map to TRBD2. The CDR3 DNA follows: TGCGCCAGCAGCCAGATAGCGGGAGGGTACAATGAGCAGTTCTTC. Its protein product is CASSQIAGGYNEQFF.